Following are 29 T cell receptor beta chains from one sample sequenced in a study of CD8 T cells in Susac syndrome (dated by TCRdb to the late 2010s). Library prep was done by the immunoSEQ multiplex PCR assay. RNA was extracted with the RNeasy kit and roughly 0.45 to 1 ug was reverse transcribed using random hexamers. TCRdb took the public reads, trimmed them with fastp at Q25, ran MiXCR for clone calling and kept in-frame beta chains. A single entry per CDR3 protein holds the most common genes and DNA from its merged rows. Recorded for this sample are about 300,000 distinct CDR3 sequences; 85% of them occurred a single time. 0.21% of the sample belongs to the ten largest clones. The sequenced material came from CD8+ T cells from PBMCs. Source of these receptors: a human donor with multiple sclerosis.

The V and J genes are TRBV20-1 and TRBJ2-3; 13 bases fit TRBD2. The V segment lost 0 bases and the J segment 3 bases; nucleotides outside the gene matches: 15. The CDR3 length is 20 residues. Germline V gene lookup returns CDR1 DFQATT and CDR2 SNEGSKA (reference sequence). The CDR3 reads CSARDRSQLAGGPGTDTQYF. The DNA of the CDR3 is TGCAGTGCTAGAGATCGATCCCAACTAGCGGGAGGGCCCGGAACAGATACGCAGTATTTT.

This sequence joins TRBV4-2 and TRBJ1-2, with TRBD1 identical over 7 bases. The CDR3 runs 15 residues. Germline lookup yields CDR1 LGHNA and CDR2 YNFKEQ. Losses at the gene ends were 4 bases for V and 8 bases for J; bases not matched to a gene: 13. DNA for the CDR3: TGTGCCAGCAGCCCAGGGGGGGACCTTAGGAAGGGCTACACCTTC. It encodes CASSPGGDLRKGYTF.

Note on this clonotype: The germline gene is not matched at one end of the junction; a read error may be the cause. V usage is TRBV29-1 and J usage is TRBJ2-7; D might be TRBD2 (6 bases). This CDR3 spans 8 amino acids. Germline V lookup: CDR1 SQVTM, CDR2 ANQGSEA. CDR3 sequence (DNA): TGCAGCGTTGGAGGGGAGGACTTC. Translated, it gives CSVGGEDF.

The V call is TRBV7-9, the J call TRBJ1-2; D is possibly TRBD1 (5 bases). The germline CDR1 and CDR2 sequences are SEHNR and FQNEAQ (reference sequence). The length of the CDR3 is 13 residues. Deletions cut 1 base from V and 8 bases from J, with 11 bases between. Written as DNA, the CDR3 is TGTGCCAGCAGCTTAGGTGGGGGATCCGGCTACACCTTC. Amino acids: CASSLGGGSGYTF.

The chain couples TRBV6-2 or TRBV6-3 to TRBJ2-1, with TRBD2 matching 8 bases. The CDR3 is made up of 16 amino acids. V was clipped by 0 bases and J by 8 bases; unmatched bases: 9. CDR1 MNHEY and CDR2 SVGEGT come from the germline V gene. The CDR3 protein is CASSYSFLAGLDEQFF. The CDR3 DNA follows: TGTGCCAGCAGTTACTCGTTTCTAGCGGGTCTGGATGAGCAGTTCTTC.

The rearrangement uses TRBV4-2 and TRBJ2-5; D is possibly TRBD1 (5 bases). Trimming took off 0 bases at V and 1 base at J, with 12 bases between the two ends. Germline values: CDR1 LGHNA, CDR2 YNFKEQ. The CDR3 has 16 residues. CDR3 DNA sequence: TGTGCCAGCAGCCAAGATGGGCGGACACCCCAAGAGACCCAGTACTTC. Translated: CASSQDGRTPQETQYF.

The chain couples TRBV11-2 to TRBJ1-6, with D perhaps matching TRBD1 (6 bases). The V and J ends lost 4 bases and 14 bases respectively, with 30 bases between them. Germline assignment: CDR1 SGHAT and CDR2 FQNNGV. The CDR3 has 18 amino acids. The CDR3 sequence is CASSSLTSFGAGAMSLHF. The CDR3 bases are TGTGCCAGCAGCTCGCTCACATCCTTCGGGGCAGGGGCGATGTCCCTCCACTTT.

The chain is built from TRBV12-3 or TRBV12-4 and TRBJ2-7; D is ambiguous. Deletions cut 3 bases from V and 5 bases from J, with 14 bases between. This CDR3 region has 14 residues. CDR3: CASSFSATHHEQYF. The CDR3 DNA reads as TGTGCCAGCAGTTTTTCAGCCACCCACCACGAGCAGTACTTC.

The chain carries TRBV7-9 and TRBJ1-5, with no clear D. The CDR3 totals 14 residues. Germline values: CDR1 SEHNR, CDR2 FQNEAQ (reference sequence). The ends were cut back, 5 bases at V and 1 base at J, with 9 bases in the middle. For the CDR3, the DNA is TGTGCCAGCAGCCTACATTCAAGCAATCAGCCCCAGCATTTT. Protein: CASSLHSSNQPQHF.

This sequence joins TRBV29-1 and TRBJ2-3, with TRBD2 matching over 7 bases. The V gene end was trimmed by 3 bases and the J gene end by 4 bases; junction bases not matched to a gene: 10. The germline V gene encodes CDR1 SQVTM and CDR2 ANQGSEA. This CDR3 has 15 amino acids. CDR3 coding DNA: TGCAGCGTTGAGATGAGCGGGGTCACGGCAGATACGCAGTATTTT. Its translation is CSVEMSGVTADTQYF.

The rearrangement links TRBV24-1 to TRBJ2-2; 9 bases are a match to TRBD1. V shed 4 bases, J shed 5 bases, and the junction held 7 bases outside the gene matches. CDR3 length equals 16 residues. Germline CDR1 reads KGHDR; CDR2 reads SFDVKD. Here the CDR3 reads CATSDPDRGITGELFF. CDR3 sequence (DNA): TGTGCCACCAGTGACCCTGACAGGGGGATTACCGGGGAGCTGTTTTTT.

A remark on this clonotype: At one boundary the junction diverges from the germline segment, which might be a read error. The chain employs TRBV2 and TRBJ1-5, with D possibly being TRBD1 (5 bases). The CDR3 is made up of 13 amino acids. Germline CDR1 and CDR2: SNHLY and FYNNEI. The CDR3 sequence is CASGETGNQPQHF. For the CDR3, the DNA is TGTGCCAGCGGTGAAACAGGAAATCAGCCCCAGCATTTT.

This clonotype has only one observation. J is TRBJ2-7 and V is TRBV6-2 or TRBV6-3, with 9 bases that match TRBD2. The CDR3 length is 16 residues. The trim removed 2 bases at V and 2 bases at J, leaving 7 bases unmatched. Germline V gives CDR1 MNHEY, CDR2 SVGEGT. CDR3 sequence (DNA): TGTGCCAGCAGTTACCGTGGACTAGCGCCGCCCTACGAGCAGTACTTC. It encodes CASSYRGLAPPYEQYF.

The chain uses TRBV9 and TRBJ2-7; the D is unclear. V lost 2 bases to trimming and J lost 6 bases, with 15 bases between them. The CDR3 has 14 residues. Germline V lookup: CDR1 SGDLS, CDR2 YYNGEE. CDR3 sequence reads: CASSVGLWAPEQYF. The CDR3 region has the DNA TGTGCCAGCAGCGTTGGTTTGTGGGCTCCCGAGCAGTACTTC.

This clonotype was observed a few times. This chain connects TRBV20-1 to TRBJ2-7; D gene ambiguous. Germline lookup yields CDR1 DFQATT and CDR2 SNEGSKA (reference sequence). This CDR3 is 13 amino acids long. V lost 1 base and J lost 0, with 7 bases in between. DNA for the CDR3: TGCAGTGCTAGAGCCAGTGGCTCCTACGAGCAGTACTTC. This encodes CSARASGSYEQYF.

The chain combines TRBV5-1 with TRBJ2-2, with D unresolved. The CDR3 runs to 16 residues. CDR1 and CDR2 (germline): SGHRS, YFSETQ. Deletions cut 0 bases from V and 2 bases from J, with 11 bases between. The CDR3 nucleotides are TGCGCCAGCAGCTTGGGGTACCTGATTAACACCGGGGAGCTGTTTTTT. Amino acid sequence: CASSLGYLINTGELFF. Based on the CDR3 plus reference TRBV5-1 and TRBJ2-2, the full variable domain is KAGVTQTPRYLIKTRGQQVTLSCSPISGHRSVSWYQQTPGQGLQFLFEYFSETQRNKGNFPGRFSGRQFSNSRSEMNVSTLELGDSALYLCASSLGYLINTGELFFGEGSRLTVL.

The V gene is TRBV4-3, the J gene TRBJ2-3; the match to TRBD2 covers 11 bases. Germline CDR1 reads LGHNA; CDR2 reads YSLEER. This CDR3 is built from 16 residues. V lost 0 bases and J lost 4; bases outside the gene matches: 3. The CDR3 protein is CASSQDLAGGADTQYF. For the CDR3, the DNA is TGCGCCAGCAGCCAAGATCTAGCGGGAGGTGCAGATACGCAGTATTTT.

The CDR3 coding sequence is TGCAGTGTTCACCAGGGTAGCGGGGAGCTGTTTTTT. It yields the protein CSVHQGSGELFF. The V gene is TRBV29-1, the J gene TRBJ2-2; D possibly corresponds to TRBD1 (5 bases). Per the germline V gene, CDR1 is SQVTM and CDR2 is ANQGSEA. CDR3 length equals 12 residues.

This clonotype occurred once. V and J are TRBV2 and TRBJ2-1, with 10 bases that match TRBD2. With 10 bases clipped from V and 2 bases from J, the junction kept 11 bases outside the gene matches. Germline values: CDR1 SNHLY, CDR2 FYNNEI. The CDR3 is 16 amino acids. The DNA for the CDR3 is TGTGCCACCAGCGGACTAGCGGACCTGACCTACAATGAGCAGTTCTTC. It is translated as CATSGLADLTYNEQFF.

The chain couples TRBV7-6 to TRBJ2-7; 7 bases align to TRBD2. Germline lookup yields CDR1 SGHVS and CDR2 FNYEAQ. The V gene end was trimmed by 5 bases and the J gene end by 3 bases; junction bases not matched to a gene: 10. The CDR3 runs 15 residues. CDR3 coding DNA: TGTGCCAGCAGCCCCTCCAGCGGGACTTACTACGAGCAGTACTTC. Translated, it gives CASSPSSGTYYEQYF.

CDR3 sequence reads: CASSIMSVNTEAFF. DNA for the CDR3: TGTGCCAGTAGTATAATGTCCGTGAACACTGAAGCTTTCTTT. This sequence joins TRBV19 and TRBJ1-1; no reliable D call. The V gene's germline CDR1 is LNHDA and CDR2 SQIVND (reference sequence). This CDR3 is 14 amino acids long. V shed 2 bases and J shed 0 bases, with 7 bases lying between them.

The genes are TRBV6-6 and TRBJ2-3, with 11 nucleotides matching TRBD1. The CDR3 spans 15 residues. V shed 4 bases, J shed 4 bases, and the junction held 4 bases outside the gene matches. Looked up from germline, CDR1 is MNHNY and CDR2 is SVGAGI (reference sequence). The CDR3 protein is CASSSRDRGADTQYF. The CDR3 DNA reads as TGTGCCAGCAGTTCCCGGGACAGGGGGGCAGATACGCAGTATTTT.

The J gene is TRBJ1-2, the V gene TRBV7-3; D unclear. Germline V gene sequence: CDR1 SGHTA, CDR2 FQGTGA. Deletions cut 4 bases from V and 5 bases from J, with 14 bases between. The CDR3 consists of 14 residues. In nucleotides, the CDR3 is TGTGCCAGCAGCTATGGCGCGTCTTTATATGGCTACACCTTC. Amino acids: CASSYGASLYGYTF. The full variable domain, in which reference TRBV7-3 and TRBJ1-2 provide the parts outside the CDR3, is GAGVSQTPSNKVTEKGKYVELRCDPISGHTALYWYRQSLGQGPEFLIYFQGTGAADDSGLPNDRFFAVRPEGSVSTLKIQRTERGDSAVYLCASSYGASLYGYTFGSGTRLTVV.

The chain employs TRBV10-3 and TRBJ2-7, with no clear D. The germline gives CDR1 ENHRY, CDR2 SYGVKD. With 0 bases removed from V and 2 bases from J, the gap between germline ends came to 11 bases. CDR3 length: 15 residues. The CDR3 region has the DNA TGTGCCATCAGTGAGTCTAGGTCGATTGCCTACGAGCAGTACTTC. Its translation is CAISESRSIAYEQYF.

This clonotype was detected only a few times. The junction shows a germline mismatch at one end, possibly a read error. V and J are TRBV20-1 and TRBJ1-4; TRBD1 is a possible D gene (5 bases). The CDR3 length is 14 residues. Germline CDR1 reads DFQATT; CDR2 reads SNEGSKA (reference sequence). The CDR3 sequence is CSARAGREGEKLFF. CDR3 coding DNA: TGCAGTGCTAGAGCGGGCAGGGAAGGTGAAAAACTTTTTTTT.

The rearrangement links TRBV20-1 to TRBJ2-7; D perhaps matches TRBD1 (6 bases). The CDR3 has 11 residues. From germline, CDR1 is DFQATT and CDR2 SNEGSKA (reference sequence). The V gene lost 6 bases and the J gene lost 4 bases, with 10 bases spanning the gap. The CDR3 spells CSAGTYYEQYF. CDR3 in DNA: TGCAGTGCGGGGACATATTACGAGCAGTACTTC.

V and J are TRBV28 and TRBJ2-1; TRBD2 agrees at 16 bases. The trim removed 7 bases at V and 8 bases at J, leaving 14 bases unmatched. Germline V gene sequence: CDR1 MDHEN, CDR2 SYDVKM. This CDR3 is 18 amino acids long. This CDR3 reads CASIFSGTSGRARDEQFF. CDR3 DNA sequence: TGTGCCAGCATTTTTTCCGGGACTAGCGGGAGGGCCAGGGATGAGCAGTTCTTC.

The sample holds one count of this clonotype. V gene TRBV21-1 combines with J gene TRBJ2-1; the table's TRBD1 call for D was not verified on the DNA. TRBV21-1 has pseudogene status. This CDR3 is built from 17 residues. Written as DNA, the CDR3 is TGTGCCAGCAAACAAACCTCGGTCCGGGTCCGGAACAATGAGCAGTTCTTC. This encodes CASKQTSVRVRNNEQFF.

The V call is TRBV7-2, the J call TRBJ1-3; 7 nucleotides agree with TRBD1. The V gene end was trimmed by 5 bases and the J gene end by 6 bases; junction bases not matched to a gene: 7. The germline gives CDR1 SGHTA, CDR2 FQGNSA. CDR3 length: 14 amino acids. Here the CDR3 reads CASSPTGFENTIYF. CDR3 sequence (DNA): TGTGCCAGCAGCCCGACAGGGTTCGAAAACACCATATATTTT.